The table lists the clone carrying this T cell receptor (beta chain) with a few counts. The antigen is undetermined. The record originates from a study of T cell repertoires in cytomegalovirus infection. About the research overall: Both a matching HLA type and CMV infection were indicated by public TCR beta signatures. General study findings and limits: Dominating the ex vivo response were TCR beta clonotypes that were CMV-specific and HLA-C-restricted. Frequencies of public TCR beta families were cumulated, and this identified carriers of CMV plus the relevant HLA.

TCRdb re-called the reads with MiXCR, one entry per CDR3 protein. The sample consists of around 530,000 distinct CDR3 sequences, more than 15% of them appearing once. This CDR3 comprises 15 residues. Per germline, CDR1 SEHNR and CDR2 FQNEAQ (reference sequence). V was pared by 5 bases and J by 2 bases, with 13 bases between. The clonotype comes from a human donor in good health (CMV status not recorded). Some clones in this sample may be carry-over from other donors' samples. J is TRBJ2-4 and V is TRBV7-9, with D possibly being TRBD2 (5 bases). Input material: CD8+ T cells from PBMCs. The CDR3 coding sequence is TGTGCCAGCAGCCCCCTGGCCGGGACCAAAAACATTCAGTACTTC. Translation: CASSPLAGTKNIQYF. The full variable domain, with the rest looked up from reference TRBV7-9 and TRBJ2-4, is DTGVSQNPRHKITKRGQNVTFRCDPISEHNRLYWYRQTLGQGPEFLTYFQNEAQLEKSRLLSDRFSAERPKGSFSTLEIQRTEQGDSAMYLCASSPLAGTKNIQYFGAGTRLSVL.